The TCR beta chain under discussion was sequenced for a study of response to subunit inactivated influenza vaccine. V was pared by 2 bases and J by 7 bases, with 16 bases of the junction left unmatched. Germline V lookup: CDR1 DFQATT, CDR2 SNEGSKA (reference sequence). This CDR3 has 16 amino acids. Via MiXCR, TCRdb re-called the RT-PCR reads, giving one row per CDR3 protein. The table shows about 500,000 distinct CDR3 sequences, with 16% occurring only once. The sample consisted of CD4+ T cells sorted from PBMCs, taken roughly 24 months after vaccination. This chain uses TRBV20-1 with TRBJ2-5, with 7 bases identical to TRBD1. The sequence came from a man between 50 and 75 years old who received an inactivated influenza vaccine. CDR3 protein: CSARIGTAFLGRTQYF. CDR3 sequence (DNA): TGCAGTGCTAGAATCGGGACAGCCTTCTTAGGGAGGACCCAGTACTTC.